Listed below are T cell receptor beta chains from one sample, sequenced in a study of cytomegalovirus exposure and HLA in healthy donors. Clones were read by immunoSEQ multiplex PCR, and TCRdb kept only the in-frame ones, dropping some. The table has some 80,000 clones, about 77% seen once. Sequenced sample: PBMCs. These receptors were obtained from a man aged 50-60 years in good health and CMV-seronegative. Both conserved end residues are trimmed from each CDR3.

TRBJ1-3 | TRBV6-5 | ASSYAGGNTIY
TRBJ2-1 | TRBV19 | ASSPRKRGDDEQF
TRBJ2-6 | TRBV30 | AWSVEAGAGANVLT
TRBJ1-1 | TRBV14 | ASSQDHRMNTEAF
TRBJ2-2 | TRBV7-2 | ASSPGVGTNTGELF
TRBJ1-5 | TRBV28 | ASSSPRGGNNQPQH
TRBJ2-5 | TRBV2 | ASSGTTGGRETQY
TRBJ1-4 | TRBV19 | ASSMEGREKLF
TRBJ1-1 | TRBV4-3 | ASSRDRTNTEAF
TRBJ2-7 | TRBV9 | ASRSPTGTGLDGQY
TRBJ2-1 | TRBV27 | ASSSTGTSGGSSYNEQF
TRBJ2-3 | TRBV12-5 | ASGLGQGATDTQY
TRBJ1-3 | TRBV5-8 | ASSRVTGRGNTIY
TRBJ1-6 | TRBV5-1 | ASSLEGNSPLH
TRBJ2-3 | TRBV5-1 | ASSLTTDTQY
TRBJ2-5 | TRBV5-5 | ASSTRDWTKETQY
TRBJ1-3 | TRBV4-3 | ASSLRSGVGGNTIY
TRBJ2-1 | TRBV6-5 | ASSFTTRGDNNEQF